The rows below give T cell receptor beta chains drawn from one sample of a study of cytomegalovirus exposure and HLA in healthy donors. Using immunoSEQ multiplex PCR, the repertoire was profiled, and TCRdb retains in-frame clones only, with some absent. This table holds around 120,000 clones, around 80% found once. Source material: PBMCs. Source of these receptors: a woman in her thirties or forties in good health and CMV-seronegative. Each CDR3 is given with its conserved first and last residue. A D gene is named only where the DNA matches it firmly. Rows may omit the clone size; those that give it use once, few, many or a size class.

clone size	J gene	D gene	V gene	CDR3 protein	CDR3 DNA
.	TRBJ2-1	TRBD1	TRBV7-6	CASSETGQAGYNEQFF	TGTGCCAGCAGCGAAACGGGACAGGCTGGCTACAATGAGCAGTTCTTC
few	TRBJ2-7	TRBD1	TRBV9	CASSVGQGISYEQYF	TGTGCCAGCAGCGTAGGACAGGGAATCTCCTACGAGCAGTACTTC
.	TRBJ2-5	TRBD1	TRBV7-7	CASSLGTGGFQETQYF	TGTGCCAGCAGCCTAGGGACAGGGGGGTTCCAAGAGACCCAGTACTTC
.	TRBJ1-2	.	TRBV28	CASSVLVLSYGYTF	TGTGCCAGCAGTGTGCTGGTTTTGAGCTATGGCTACACCTTC
.	TRBJ2-2	TRBD1	TRBV5-6	CASSLRRAGGRTGELFF	TGTGCCAGCAGCTTGAGACGGGCAGGGGGTAGGACCGGGGAGCTGTTTTTT
.	TRBJ2-3	TRBD2	TRBV7-8	CASSLYAGGLTDTQYF	TGTGCCAGCAGCTTATATGCGGGGGGCCTTACAGATACGCAGTATTTT
.	TRBJ2-3	TRBD2	TRBV10-1	CASSYGLAGGPWTDTQYF	TGCGCCAGCAGTTACGGACTAGCGGGAGGGCCGTGGACAGATACGCAGTATTTT
.	TRBJ2-1	TRBD1	TRBV28	CASSLLGTGGNEQFF	TGTGCCAGCAGTTTATTAGGGACAGGGGGGAATGAGCAGTTCTTC
.	TRBJ2-1	TRBD2	TRBV18	CASSPTSGRVMGNEQFF	TGTGCCAGCTCCCCGACTAGCGGGAGGGTTATGGGGAATGAGCAGTTCTTC
.	TRBJ2-7	.	TRBV2	CASSGGSYEQYF	TGTGCCAGCAGCGGAGGGTCCTACGAGCAGTACTTC
.	TRBJ2-3	.	TRBV9	CASSPPGRGAGDTQYF	TGTGCCAGCAGCCCTCCAGGCCGGGGGGCGGGAGATACGCAGTATTTT
.	TRBJ2-4	TRBD2	TRBV30	CAWRDRGVRGNIQYF	TGTGCCTGGAGGGATCGGGGGGTGCGAGGAAACATTCAGTACTTC
.	TRBJ1-4	.	TRBV4-2	CASSQANRENEKLFF	TGTGCCAGCAGCCAAGCTAACCGGGAGAATGAAAAACTGTTTTTT
.	TRBJ2-7	TRBD1	TRBV10-1	CASSDRIPTGGYEQYF	TGCGCCAGCAGTGACCGCATCCCTACAGGGGGCTACGAGCAGTACTTC
.	TRBJ1-2	TRBD1	TRBV2	CASSPGGTSGYTF	TGTGCCAGCAGCCCAGGGGGGACGAGTGGCTACACCTTC
.	TRBJ1-1	.	TRBV5-1	CASSLADRRTNTEAFF	TGCGCCAGCAGCTTGGCCGACAGGAGAACGAACACTGAAGCTTTCTTT
few	TRBJ1-4	TRBD1	TRBV30	CAWTGTANEKLFF	TGTGCCTGGACCGGGACAGCTAATGAAAAACTGTTTTTT
once	TRBJ2-5	.	TRBV12-1	CASSLGLAGGSGRQETQYF	TGTGCCAGCAGCCTCGGACTAGCGGGAGGCAGCGGGAGGCAAGAGACCCAGTACTTC
.	TRBJ2-1	TRBD1	TRBV7-9	CASSSPGQGSSYNEQFF	TGTGCCAGCAGCTCGCCGGGACAGGGCTCGTCCTACAATGAGCAGTTCTTC
.	TRBJ1-1	.	TRBV7-9	CASSLVVRDAFF	TGTGCCAGCAGCTTAGTCGTCAGGGATGCTTTCTTT
.	TRBJ1-2	.	TRBV18	CASSPAGVPYGYTF	TGTGCCAGCTCACCTGCGGGGGTCCCCTATGGCTACACCTTC
.	TRBJ1-2	TRBD1	TRBV6-5	CASSYVTGDYGYTF	TGTGCCAGCAGTTACGTGACAGGGGACTATGGCTACACCTTC
once	TRBJ1-4	.	TRBV6-5	CASSPQGGNEKLFF	TGTGCCAGCAGTCCCCAGGGTGGTAATGAAAAACTGTTTTTT
.	TRBJ1-1	.	TRBV7-3	CASSEQATNTEAFF	TGTGCCAGCAGCGAACAGGCGACGAACACTGAAGCTTTCTTT
.	TRBJ2-7	TRBD1	TRBV9	CASSVGKGAVHEQYF	TGTGCCAGCAGCGTAGGTAAGGGGGCAGTCCACGAGCAGTACTTC
.	TRBJ2-7	.	TRBV6-1	CASTKDSPQEQYF	TGTGCCAGCACTAAAGACAGTCCCCAAGAGCAGTACTTC
.	TRBJ2-2	TRBD2	TRBV6-1	CASSEPGLVTGELFF	TGTGCCAGCAGTGAACCGGGACTAGTAACCGGGGAGCTGTTTTTT